The 23 T cell receptor beta chains in this list originate from one sample, sequenced in a study of identical twins. TCRdb independently ran MiXCR on the 5' RACE reads; one entry per CDR3 protein. The sample lists 420,000 or so distinct CDR3 sequences; approximately 17% were seen once. What was sequenced was naive T cells sorted from blood. The receptors shown here come from a man between 45 and 60 years old in good health.

Regarding this clonotype: A much bigger clone sits one base away, suggesting this may be a read error. V is TRBV3-1 and J is TRBJ2-7; D not resolved. With 2 bases removed from V and 0 bases from J, the gap between germline ends came to 5 bases. CDR1 and CDR2 from the germline V gene are LGHDT and YNNKEL (reference sequence). The CDR3 is 13 residues long. CDR3 protein: CASSQLSSYEQYF. CDR3 coding DNA: TGTGCCAGCAGCCAATTAAGCTCCTACGAGCAGTACTTC.

This chain uses TRBV7-2 with TRBJ2-7; possibly TRBD2 for D (6 bases). Germline CDR1 and CDR2: SGHTA and FQGNSA. The CDR3 totals 15 residues. V was shortened by 2 bases and J by 0 bases, with 11 bases between the two germline ends. The CDR3 loop is CASSLISGSSYEQYF. The CDR3 DNA is TGTGCCAGCAGCTTAATATCCGGGAGCTCCTACGAGCAGTACTTC.

This sequence joins TRBV14 and TRBJ2-1; D unresolved. The CDR3 runs 14 residues. The germline V and J ends were trimmed by 5 bases and 4 bases, with 12 bases remaining between them. Germline values: CDR1 SGHDN, CDR2 FVKESK. The CDR3 loop reads CASSYWSGYNEQFF. The CDR3 coding sequence is TGTGCCAGCAGCTACTGGTCCGGGTACAATGAGCAGTTCTTC.

V usage is TRBV29-1 and J usage is TRBJ2-7, with 9 bases lining up with TRBD1. The junction had 10 bases not matched to a gene; V was cut back by 4 bases and J by 6 bases. The germline V gene encodes CDR1 SQVTM and CDR2 ANQGSEA. This CDR3 region has 14 residues. The CDR3, as DNA: TGCAGCGTTGTACAGGGGGCGCGGGGAACCGAGCAGTACTTC. Its translation is CSVVQGARGTEQYF.

In its sample, this clonotype was seen a few times. The chain recombines TRBV5-1 with TRBJ2-5; the D is unclear. V lost 4 bases and J 5 bases, leaving 12 bases between the germline ends. CDR1 is SGHRS and CDR2 is YFSETQ in the germline V gene. This CDR3 comprises 13 residues. This CDR3 is CASSTVESETQYF. The CDR3 DNA reads as TGCGCCAGCAGCACGGTAGAGTCTGAGACCCAGTACTTC.

This clonotype was seen repeatedly, ten times or more. This sequence joins TRBV20-1 and TRBJ1-5; TRBD1 aligns across 7 bases. Germline lookup yields CDR1 DFQATT and CDR2 SNEGSKA (reference sequence). V dropped 6 bases and J dropped 3; count of bases not matched to a gene: 11. The CDR3 length is 15 residues. In DNA form, the CDR3 reads TGCAGTGCAAAGACAGGGCAAGGGGACAATCAGCCCCAGCATTTT. Protein sequence: CSAKTGQGDNQPQHF.

The V call is TRBV3-1, the J call TRBJ2-6; no definite D call. V gave up 4 bases and J gave up 0 bases, with 10 bases separating them. The CDR3 contains 16 residues. Germline V gene lookup returns CDR1 LGHDT and CDR2 YNNKEL (reference sequence). The CDR3 reads CASSRAYGSGANVLTF. The DNA for the CDR3 is TGTGCCAGCAGCCGGGCCTATGGCTCTGGGGCCAACGTCCTGACTTTC.

This clonotype occurred many times. The rearrangement uses TRBV11-2 and TRBJ2-3; possibly TRBD2 for D (7 bases). This CDR3 region has 15 residues. V lost 5 bases and J 4 bases, leaving 16 bases between the germline ends. Germline V gene data show CDR1 as SGHAT and CDR2 as FQNNGV. In DNA form, the CDR3 reads TGTGCCAGCAGCACCTTCCCGGGGGGCCCAGATACGCAGTATTTT. Residues: CASSTFPGGPDTQYF.

The rearrangement links TRBV7-9 to TRBJ1-1; D is ambiguous. Germline assignment: CDR1 SEHNR and CDR2 FQNEAQ (reference sequence). Trimming pared 6 bases from V and 4 bases from J, leaving 9 bases between. The CDR3 extends over 12 amino acids. The CDR3 protein is CASSLDPTEAFF. The CDR3 DNA reads as TGTGCCAGCAGTCTCGACCCCACTGAAGCTTTCTTT.

At least ten counts were recorded for this clonotype. This sequence joins TRBV4-3 and TRBJ1-2; 7 bases align to TRBD1. The CDR3 runs 14 residues. V was pared by 1 base and J by 8 bases, with 7 bases of the junction left unmatched. From germline, CDR1 is LGHNA and CDR2 YSLEER. CDR3 DNA sequence: TGCGCCAGCAGCCAAGGTCACAGGGGAGAAGGCTACACCTTC. Its translation: CASSQGHRGEGYTF.

The V gene is TRBV5-1, the J gene TRBJ2-1; D gene unclear. The CDR3 is made up of 15 amino acids. Germline V CDR1 and CDR2: SGHRS, YFSETQ. Trimming removed 3 bases from V and 0 bases from J, with 10 bases in between. CDR3 sequence: CASSYSLNSYNEQFF. CDR3 DNA sequence: TGCGCCAGCAGCTATTCACTGAACTCCTACAATGAGCAGTTCTTC. Drawing the rest from reference TRBV5-1 and TRBJ2-1, the complete variable domain is KAGVTQTPRYLIKTRGQQVTLSCSPISGHRSVSWYQQTPGQGLQFLFEYFSETQRNKGNFPGRFSGRQFSNSRSEMNVSTLELGDSALYLCASSYSLNSYNEQFFGPGTRLTVL.

This clonotype was seen at least ten times. The chain couples TRBV5-1 to TRBJ2-2; tentatively, D is TRBD2 (5 bases). This CDR3 is built from 15 residues. Trimming removed 4 bases at V and 4 bases at J, with 14 bases between. Germline values: CDR1 SGHRS, CDR2 YFSETQ. The CDR3 region has the DNA TGCGCCAGCAGCCCCTACGGGATCGGCACCGGGGAGCTGTTTTTT. Amino acids: CASSPYGIGTGELFF.

The chain uses TRBV4-3 and TRBJ2-5; 13 bases line up with TRBD2. The germline CDR1 and CDR2 sequences are LGHNA and YSLEER. The CDR3 is made up of 17 amino acids. After removal of 2 bases from V and 4 bases from J, the junction contained 7 bases not matched to a gene. The CDR3 DNA reads TGCGCCAGCAGCCAATCTCCGGGACTAGCGGGGAGAGAGACCCAGTACTTC. Translated, it gives CASSQSPGLAGRETQYF.

The rearrangement joins TRBV5-4 to TRBJ2-5; TRBD2 might be the D (6 bases). Trimming removed 4 bases from V and 2 bases from J, with 12 bases in between. Germline values: CDR1 SGHNT, CDR2 YYREEE (reference sequence). The CDR3 covers 14 residues. The CDR3 region is CASSPGLQQETQYF. CDR3 in DNA: TGTGCCAGCAGCCCGGGACTTCAGCAAGAGACCCAGTACTTC.

This clonotype was counted at least ten times. CDR3 sequence: CSAQSLERSSYEQYF. CDR3 nucleotides: TGCAGTGCCCAATCCTTAGAACGAAGCTCCTACGAGCAGTACTTC. The rearrangement uses TRBV20-1 and TRBJ2-7; D is uncertain. The CDR3 totals 15 residues. The germline V and J ends were trimmed by 6 bases and 0 bases, with 18 bases remaining between them. Germline V gene lookup returns CDR1 DFQATT and CDR2 SNEGSKA (reference sequence).

Only a few counts were recorded for this clonotype. The V gene is TRBV7-3, the J gene TRBJ2-2, with a tentative D call TRBD1 (6 bases). Germline V gene data show CDR1 as SGHTA and CDR2 as FQGTGA. V lost 5 bases to trimming and J lost 2 bases, with 15 bases between them. This CDR3 region has 16 residues. The CDR3: CASSRNGQLNTGELFF. DNA of the CDR3: TGTGCCAGCAGCCGTAACGGACAGCTCAACACCGGGGAGCTGTTTTTT. Using reference TRBV7-3 and TRBJ2-2 for the parts outside the CDR3, the full variable domain is GAGVSQTPSNKVTEKGKYVELRCDPISGHTALYWYRQSLGQGPEFLIYFQGTGAADDSGLPNDRFFAVRPEGSVSTLKIQRTERGDSAVYLCASSRNGQLNTGELFFGEGSRLTVL.

V is TRBV5-1 and J is TRBJ1-4; no reliable D call. The CDR3 is 15 residues long. Germline V gene data show CDR1 as SGHRS and CDR2 as YFSETQ. Trimming took off 0 bases at V and 5 bases at J, with 11 bases between the two ends. The CDR3 region has the DNA TGCGCCAGCAGCTTGGCTGCGGAACCCAATGAAAAACTGTTTTTT. Amino acids: CASSLAAEPNEKLFF.

This clonotype has only a few counts. The V gene is TRBV5-6, the J gene TRBJ2-7; no clear D. Germline CDR1 reads SGHDT; CDR2 reads YYEEEE. Deletions cut 3 bases from V and 5 bases from J, with 6 bases between. The CDR3 contains 11 residues. The CDR3 sequence is CASSSWDEQYF. In nucleotides, the CDR3 is TGTGCCAGCAGCTCGTGGGACGAGCAGTACTTC. Combining the CDR3 with reference TRBV5-6 and TRBJ2-7 gives the whole variable domain DAGVTQSPTHLIKTRGQQVTLRCSPKSGHDTVSWYQQALGQGPQFIFQYYEEEERQRGNFPDRFSGHQFPNYSSELNVNALLLGDSALYLCASSSWDEQYFGPGTRLTVT.

This clonotype turned up a few times. The rearrangement links TRBV20-1 to TRBJ1-5, with D tentatively TRBD1 (5 bases). V was cut by 7 bases and J by 0 bases, with 10 bases left in between. The CDR3 has 13 residues. Germline assignment: CDR1 DFQATT and CDR2 SNEGSKA (reference sequence). CDR3 residues: CSGGGPSNQPQHF. Here the CDR3 DNA reads TGCAGTGGTGGGGGTCCTAGCAATCAGCCCCAGCATTTT.

Many counts were recorded for this clonotype. The CDR3 nucleotides are TGCAGTGCTGAAGGACAGGGTACCTACGAGCAGTACTTC. Amino acids: CSAEGQGTYEQYF. The rearrangement links TRBV20-1 to TRBJ2-7; TRBD1 matches at 8 bases. J was trimmed by 2 bases and V by 5 bases; bases with no gene match: 5. Germline V gene lookup returns CDR1 DFQATT and CDR2 SNEGSKA (reference sequence). The CDR3 is 13 residues long.

Only a few counts were recorded for this clonotype. The rearrangement joins TRBV20-1 to TRBJ2-2; D may be TRBD1 (5 bases). Germline CDR1 and CDR2: DFQATT and SNEGSKA (reference sequence). The CDR3 is 14 residues long. Trimming left V 0 bases short and J 6 bases short, with 11 bases between. The CDR3 loop reads CSARDSRRAGELFF. CDR3 nucleotides: TGCAGTGCTAGAGATTCCCGCAGGGCCGGGGAGCTGTTTTTT.

Ten or more counts support this clonotype. J is TRBJ2-1 and V is TRBV20-1, with 13 bases matching TRBD2. CDR3 size: 16 residues. V trimming: 3 bases; J trimming: 7 bases; junction bases outside the gene matches: 9. Germline CDR1 reads DFQATT; CDR2 reads SNEGSKA (reference sequence). CDR3 DNA: TGCAGTGCTAGCTCGTTTTCGGGACTAGCGGGGAATGAGCAGTTCTTC. Its translation is CSASSFSGLAGNEQFF.

This rearrangement joins TRBV5-1 to TRBJ2-1, with 14 positions matching TRBD2. Germline V gene lookup returns CDR1 SGHRS and CDR2 YFSETQ. The length of the CDR3 is 17 residues. The V gene end was trimmed by 4 bases and the J gene end by 7 bases; junction bases not matched to a gene: 10. The CDR3 is CASSLRLAGGPGNEQFF. The CDR3 DNA is TGCGCCAGCAGCCTTAGACTAGCGGGAGGGCCGGGGAATGAGCAGTTCTTC.